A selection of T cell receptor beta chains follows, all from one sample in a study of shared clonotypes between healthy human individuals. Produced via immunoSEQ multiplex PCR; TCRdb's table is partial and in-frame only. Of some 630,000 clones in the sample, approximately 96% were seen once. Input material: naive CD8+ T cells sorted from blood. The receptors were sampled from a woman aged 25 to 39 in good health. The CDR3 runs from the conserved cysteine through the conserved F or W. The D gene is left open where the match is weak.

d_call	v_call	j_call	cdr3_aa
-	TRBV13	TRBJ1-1	CASSLGTEAFF
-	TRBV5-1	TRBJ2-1	CASSPERRNNEQFF
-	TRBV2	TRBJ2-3	CASSVSGNTDTQYF
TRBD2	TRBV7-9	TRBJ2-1	CASSLAGLGLAGVNEQFF
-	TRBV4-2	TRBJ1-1	CASSQGTDSPGSTEAFF
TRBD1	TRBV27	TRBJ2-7	CASSLNQPGQVTYEQYF
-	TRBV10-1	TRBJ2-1	CASSLLQDNEQFF
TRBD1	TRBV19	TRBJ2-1	CASRRGDRGHEQFF
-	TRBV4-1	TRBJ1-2	CASSQVDGSAYGYTF
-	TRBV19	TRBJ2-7	CASRRTADGYEQYF
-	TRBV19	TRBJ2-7	CASSIGGRLYEQYF
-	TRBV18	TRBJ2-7	CASSPDGRPTYEQYF
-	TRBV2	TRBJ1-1	CASSEEGGIAEAFF
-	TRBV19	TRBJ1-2	CASSIGGANYGYTF
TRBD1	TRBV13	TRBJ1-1	CASSSGQGGDEAFF
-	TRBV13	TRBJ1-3	CASRFLSGNTIYF
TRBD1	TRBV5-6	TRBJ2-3	CASSLVLMDRTSTDTQYF
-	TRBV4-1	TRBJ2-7	CASSHPRQGLSYEQYF
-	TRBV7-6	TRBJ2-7	CASSLGGEGVWEQYF
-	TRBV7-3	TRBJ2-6	CASSSKTGLPAQSSGANVLTF
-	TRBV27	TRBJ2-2	CASSFMSGWGELFF
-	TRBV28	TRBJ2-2	CASSGQSYTGELFF
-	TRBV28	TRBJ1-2	CASMVGHPNYGYTF
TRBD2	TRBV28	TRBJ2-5	CASSPVGRVLETQYF
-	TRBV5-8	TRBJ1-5	CASSLGHQPQHF
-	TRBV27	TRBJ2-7	CASSGSRTNYEQYF
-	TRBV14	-	CASSMSYEQYF
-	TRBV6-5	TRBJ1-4	CASSPRGTNEKLFF
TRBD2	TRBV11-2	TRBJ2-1	CASSRNGLAGVGGNEQFF
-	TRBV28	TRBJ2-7	CASSFGGSYEQYF
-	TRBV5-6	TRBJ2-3	CASSLLRGFTDTQYF
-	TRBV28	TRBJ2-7	CASSLSRVGEQYF
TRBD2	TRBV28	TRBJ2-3	CASSSTGTSGSADTQYF
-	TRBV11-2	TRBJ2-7	CASSLPGLDEQYF
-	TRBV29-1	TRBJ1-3	CSVEDLYGLSGNTIYF
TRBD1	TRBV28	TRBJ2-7	CASTLGRGNGEQYF
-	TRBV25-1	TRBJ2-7	CASSVGAVEQYF
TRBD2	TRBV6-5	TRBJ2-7	CASSYQAGGYEQYF
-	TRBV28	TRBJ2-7	CASSSPLAGQSYEQYF
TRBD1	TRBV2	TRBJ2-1	CASSEVTGPTNDNEQFF
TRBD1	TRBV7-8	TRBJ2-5	CASSLGNRGPETQYF